The clone carrying this T cell receptor beta chain came up a few times. At least 6 micrograms of total RNA were extracted per sample. These data come from a study of blood T cells in healthy people across ages. For the second PCR, which ran for about 6 to 12 cycles, a sample-barcoded 5' primer and a J-beta primer mix were used. MiXCR, applied by TCRdb to the 5' RACE reads, yields one record per CDR3 protein. The top ten clones hold 13% of a sample with about 1.1 million distinct CDR3 sequences, roughly two fifths of them seen once. Per germline, CDR1 SGHDN and CDR2 FVKESK. V dropped 1 base and J dropped 9 bases, with 7 bases sitting between them. The CDR3 totals 13 residues.

Sequenced input: blood. The chain couples TRBV14 to TRBJ1-6, with D unresolved. The sequence derives from a man between 18 and 35 years old in good health. CDR3 sequence reads: CASSQGVGSPLHF. CDR3 nucleotide sequence: TGTGCCAGCAGCCAAGGAGTGGGTTCACCCCTCCACTTT.